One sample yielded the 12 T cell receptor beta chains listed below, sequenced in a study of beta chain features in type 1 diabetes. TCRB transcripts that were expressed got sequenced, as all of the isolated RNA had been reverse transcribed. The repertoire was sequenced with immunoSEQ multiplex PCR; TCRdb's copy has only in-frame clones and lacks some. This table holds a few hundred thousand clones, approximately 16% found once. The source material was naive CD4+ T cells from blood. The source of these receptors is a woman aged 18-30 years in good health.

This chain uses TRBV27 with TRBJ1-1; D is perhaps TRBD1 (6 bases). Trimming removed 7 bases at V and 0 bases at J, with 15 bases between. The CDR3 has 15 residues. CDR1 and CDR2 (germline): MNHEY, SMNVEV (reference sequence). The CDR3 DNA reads TGTGCCAGCAAGCCACCCCAGGGGTTGAACACTGAAGCTTTCTTT. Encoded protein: CASKPPQGLNTEAFF.

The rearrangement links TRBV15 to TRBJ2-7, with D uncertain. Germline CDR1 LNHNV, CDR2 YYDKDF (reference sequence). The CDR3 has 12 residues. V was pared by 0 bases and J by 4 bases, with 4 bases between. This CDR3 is CATSRDLYEQYF. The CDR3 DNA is TGTGCCACCAGCAGAGATCTATACGAGCAGTACTTC.

This chain's CDR3 is CASSSLTSGRRTDTQYF. In DNA, the CDR3 is TGTGCCAGCAGCTCTCTGACTAGCGGGAGACGCACAGATACGCAGTATTTT. The chain recombines TRBV7-6 with TRBJ2-3, with 12 bases matching TRBD2. The CDR3 has 17 amino acids. With 4 bases clipped from V and 1 base from J, the junction kept 6 bases outside the gene matches. Germline V gene sequence: CDR1 SGHVS, CDR2 FNYEAQ.

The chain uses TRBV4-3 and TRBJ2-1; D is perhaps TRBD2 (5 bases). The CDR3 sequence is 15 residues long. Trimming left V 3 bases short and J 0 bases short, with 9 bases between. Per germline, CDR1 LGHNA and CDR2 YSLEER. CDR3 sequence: CASSHRGLSYNEQFF. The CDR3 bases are TGCGCCAGCAGCCACCGCGGGCTCTCCTACAATGAGCAGTTCTTC.

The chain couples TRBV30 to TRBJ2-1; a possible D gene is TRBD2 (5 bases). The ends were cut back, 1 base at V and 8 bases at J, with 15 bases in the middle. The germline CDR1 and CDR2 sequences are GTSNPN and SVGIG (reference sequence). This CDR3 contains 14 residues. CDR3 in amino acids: CAWSAELGPDEQFF. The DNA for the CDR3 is TGTGCCTGGAGTGCGGAACTAGGCCCCGATGAGCAGTTCTTC.

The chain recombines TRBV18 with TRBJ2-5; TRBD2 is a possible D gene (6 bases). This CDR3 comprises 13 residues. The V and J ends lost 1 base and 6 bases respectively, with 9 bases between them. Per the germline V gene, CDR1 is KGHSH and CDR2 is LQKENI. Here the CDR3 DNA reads TGTGCCAGCTCACCACAGGGGAGGCAGACCCAGTACTTC. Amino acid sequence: CASSPQGRQTQYF.

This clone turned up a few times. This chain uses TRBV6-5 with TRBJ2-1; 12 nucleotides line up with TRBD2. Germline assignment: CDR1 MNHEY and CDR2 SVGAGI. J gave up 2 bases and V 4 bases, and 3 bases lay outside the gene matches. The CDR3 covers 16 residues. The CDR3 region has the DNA TGTGCCAGCAGTTTTAGACTAGCGGGAGCCTACAATGAGCAGTTCTTC. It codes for CASSFRLAGAYNEQFF.

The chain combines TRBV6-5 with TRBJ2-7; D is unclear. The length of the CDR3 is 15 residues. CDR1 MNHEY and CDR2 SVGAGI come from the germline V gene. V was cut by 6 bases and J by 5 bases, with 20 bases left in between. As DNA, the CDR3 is TGTGCCAGCAGGTACACCGGTGTGAGTGTGGACGAGCAGTACTTC. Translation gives CASRYTGVSVDEQYF.

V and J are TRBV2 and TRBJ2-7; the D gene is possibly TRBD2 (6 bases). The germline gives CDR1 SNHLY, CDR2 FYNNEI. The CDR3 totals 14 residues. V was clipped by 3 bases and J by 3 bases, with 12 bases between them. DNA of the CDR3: TGTGCCAGCAGTGAGCACGGGAGCGGCTACGAGCAGTACTTC. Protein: CASSEHGSGYEQYF. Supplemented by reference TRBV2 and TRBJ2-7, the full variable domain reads EPEVTQTPSHQVTQMGQEVILRCVPISNHLYFYWYRQILGQKVEFLVSFYNNEISEKSEIFDDQFSVERPDGSNFTLKIRSTKLEDSAMYFCASSEHGSGYEQYFGPGTRLTVT.

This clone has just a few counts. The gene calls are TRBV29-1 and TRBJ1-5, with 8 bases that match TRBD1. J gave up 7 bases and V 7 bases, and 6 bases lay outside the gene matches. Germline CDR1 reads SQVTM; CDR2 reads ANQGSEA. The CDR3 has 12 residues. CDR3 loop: CSAQGAEQPQHF. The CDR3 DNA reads TGCAGCGCTCAGGGGGCAGAACAGCCCCAGCATTTT. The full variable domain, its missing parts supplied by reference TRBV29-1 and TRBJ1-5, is SAVISQKPSRDICQRGTSLTIQCQVDSQVTMMFWYRQQPGQSLTLIATANQGSEATYESGFVIDKFPISRPNLTFSTLTVSNMSPEDSSIYLCSAQGAEQPQHFGDGTRLSIL.

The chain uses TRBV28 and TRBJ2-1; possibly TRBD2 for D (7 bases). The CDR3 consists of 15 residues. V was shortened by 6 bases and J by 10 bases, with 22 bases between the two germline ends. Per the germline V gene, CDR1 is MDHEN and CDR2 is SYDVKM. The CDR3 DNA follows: TGTGCCAGCAGGGTGGGCGGGGGCCCTACGGAGGAGCAGTTCTTC. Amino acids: CASRVGGGPTEEQFF.

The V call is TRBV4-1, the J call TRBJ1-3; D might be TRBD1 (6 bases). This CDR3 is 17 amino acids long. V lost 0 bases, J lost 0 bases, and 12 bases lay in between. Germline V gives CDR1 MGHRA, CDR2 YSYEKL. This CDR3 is CASSQDQHRASGNTIYF. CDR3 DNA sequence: TGCGCCAGCAGCCAAGATCAGCACAGGGCCTCTGGAAACACCATATATTTT.